This T cell receptor beta chain appears in the sequencing data of a study of blood T cell repertoires in COVID-19. Overall study: Researchers got acute and convalescent COVID-19 samples from the United States, Italy and Spain.

V lost 5 bases and J lost 6, with 19 bases in between. The CDR3 is made up of 15 amino acids. In germline, CDR1 is LNHDA, CDR2 SQIVND (reference sequence). Method: immunoSEQ multiplex PCR; TCRdb's copy keeps in-frame clones and lacks some. The table includes about 130,000 clones, 75% to 90% detected once. This TCR was recovered from a woman aged 45-59 years who had recovered from COVID-19. Sequenced input: PBMCs or T cells enriched from blood (not recorded which). The gene calls are TRBV19 and TRBJ1-2; possible D gene TRBD1, 5 bases. The DNA for the CDR3 is TGTGCCAGTAGTGCCTTAAACGGGGGGATTCATGGCTACACCTTC. It codes for CASSALNGGIHGYTF.